This section outlines one TCR beta chain sequence together with its context. The sample originates from a study of T cell changes during pregnancy in multiple sclerosis. Sequencing used immunoSEQ multiplex PCR; TCRdb keeps in-frame clones, though not all of them. Of 60,000 to 65,000 clones listed, around 90% are singletons. V gave up 1 base and J gave up 1 base, with 16 bases separating them. CDR3 size: 17 residues. Germline V lookup: CDR1 LNHDA, CDR2 SQIVND (reference sequence). This TCR was recovered from a female donor with multiple sclerosis, enrolled in a pregnancy study. Here the sequenced sample was peripheral blood, taken in the second trimester of pregnancy. The chain employs TRBV19 and TRBJ1-1; D is possibly TRBD1 (5 bases). CDR3 sequence: CASSIGGGRGANTEAFF. In nucleotides, the CDR3 is TGTGCCAGTAGTATAGGGGGGGGAAGGGGCGCGAACACTGAAGCTTTCTTT.